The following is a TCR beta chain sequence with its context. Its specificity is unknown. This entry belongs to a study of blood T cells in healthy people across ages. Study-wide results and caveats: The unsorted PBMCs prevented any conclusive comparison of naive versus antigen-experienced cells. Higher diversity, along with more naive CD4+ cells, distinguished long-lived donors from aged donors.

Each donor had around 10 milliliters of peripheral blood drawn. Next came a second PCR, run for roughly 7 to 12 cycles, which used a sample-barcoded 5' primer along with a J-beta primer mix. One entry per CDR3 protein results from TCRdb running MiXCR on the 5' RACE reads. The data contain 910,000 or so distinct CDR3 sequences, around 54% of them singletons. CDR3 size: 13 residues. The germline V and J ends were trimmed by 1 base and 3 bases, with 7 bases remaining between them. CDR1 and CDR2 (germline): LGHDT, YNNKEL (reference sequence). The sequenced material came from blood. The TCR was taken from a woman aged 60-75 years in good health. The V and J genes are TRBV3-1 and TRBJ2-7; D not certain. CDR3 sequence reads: CASSQGAFYEQYF. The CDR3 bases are TGTGCCAGCAGCCAAGGGGCGTTCTACGAGCAGTACTTC.